Following are 12 T cell receptor beta chains from one sample sequenced in a study of blood T cell repertoires in COVID-19. Assay: immunoSEQ multiplex PCR; the TCRdb copy retains only in-frame clones and omits some. The repertoire has about 150,000 clones, 85% to 90% of them found once; the top ten carry approximately 2.8%. Sequencing was performed on peripheral blood. The source is an older woman with active COVID-19.

This clone was picked up a small number of times. The chain couples TRBV2 to TRBJ2-2; possible D gene TRBD2, 5 bases. The CDR3 loop spans 13 amino acids. Trimming took off 4 bases at V and 6 bases at J, with 9 bases between the two ends. The germline V gene has CDR1 SNHLY and CDR2 FYNNEI. The CDR3 DNA follows: TGTGCCAGCAGTGGAACTAGGTCCGGGGAGCTGTTTTTT. Its protein is CASSGTRSGELFF.

The chain is built from TRBV28 and TRBJ2-7; weak D call: TRBD2 (7 bases). V was cut by 3 bases and J by 4 bases, with 13 bases left in between. The CDR3 is 14 amino acids. The germline gives CDR1 MDHEN, CDR2 SYDVKM. The CDR3 spells CASSLRGGSYEQYF. CDR3 bases: TGTGCCAGCAGTTTGAGGGGGGGCAGTTACGAGCAGTACTTC.

This clone was observed once. The genes are TRBV7-9 and TRBJ2-5; 7 bases fit TRBD2. Germline CDR1 SEHNR, CDR2 FQNEAQ (reference sequence). Germline trimming cut 2 bases from V and 4 bases from J; bases unmatched to any gene: 7. The length of the CDR3 is 15 residues. The CDR3 is CASSLTRDYGETQYF. CDR3 nucleotides: TGTGCCAGCAGCTTAACAAGGGACTATGGAGAGACCCAGTACTTC.

The chain couples TRBV10-3 to TRBJ2-7; 9 bases are shared with TRBD1. Trimming at V came to 0 bases and at J to 2 bases, leaving 2 bases not matched to a gene. This CDR3 is 15 amino acids long. Germline V CDR1 and CDR2: ENHRY, SYGVKD. CDR3 residues: CAISESGQGTYEQYF. DNA of the CDR3: TGTGCCATCAGTGAGTCAGGACAGGGGACCTACGAGCAGTACTTC.

The gene calls are TRBV6-5 and TRBJ2-4, with D possibly TRBD1 on 6 matching bases. The length of the CDR3 is 13 residues. V was shortened by 7 bases and J by 8 bases, with 15 bases between the two germline ends. Germline CDR1 is MNHEY and CDR2 is SVGAGI. For the CDR3, the DNA is TGTGCCAGCATGCGACAGGTTGGGGACATTCAGTACTTC. It encodes CASMRQVGDIQYF.

This rearrangement joins TRBV9 to TRBJ2-7, with no clear D. Germline CDR1 reads SGDLS; CDR2 reads YYNGEE. CDR3 length: 15 amino acids. Trimming pared 6 bases from V and 0 bases from J, leaving 16 bases between. CDR3 sequence reads: CASTPGQSSSYEQYF. In nucleotides, the CDR3 is TGTGCCAGCACCCCGGGTCAGTCAAGCTCCTACGAGCAGTACTTC.

The chain joins TRBV28 to TRBJ2-7; TRBD2 agrees at 8 bases. Trimming took 2 bases from V and 2 from J; bases not matched to a gene: 5. This CDR3 region has 15 residues. CDR1 MDHEN and CDR2 SYDVKM come from the germline V gene. As DNA, the CDR3 is TGTGCCAGCAGTTTACCCGGGACTAGAGCCTACGAGCAGTACTTC. It encodes CASSLPGTRAYEQYF.

Only a few counts were recorded for this clone. This chain connects TRBV7-2 to TRBJ1-4, with D possibly being TRBD1 (6 bases). CDR1 is SGHTA and CDR2 is FQGNSA in the germline V gene. The CDR3 length is 16 residues. V shed 2 bases and J shed 7 bases, with 17 bases lying between them. This CDR3 is CASSLSGRGAVEKLFF. CDR3 coding DNA: TGTGCCAGCAGCTTATCCGGGCGGGGGGCGGTTGAAAAACTGTTTTTT.

The genes are TRBV7-9 and TRBJ2-1; TRBD2 is a possible D gene (5 bases). CDR1 is SEHNR and CDR2 is FQNEAQ in the germline V gene (reference sequence). V was cut by 4 bases and J by 10 bases, with 20 bases left in between. The CDR3 length is 15 residues. The CDR3 is CASSYSLDAGIEQFF. The CDR3 nucleotides are TGTGCCAGCAGCTATAGCCTTGATGCGGGTATCGAGCAGTTCTTC.

This chain joins TRBV15 and TRBJ2-3; TRBD1 might be the D (6 bases). The V gene's germline CDR1 is LNHNV and CDR2 YYDKDF (reference sequence). The CDR3 loop spans 18 amino acids. V lost 0 bases and J lost 0, with 16 bases in between. The CDR3 DNA reads TGTGCCACCAGCAGAGATAGGGGGAGAGGATCTAGCACAGATACGCAGTATTTT. Translating gives CATSRDRGRGSSTDTQYF.

The genes are TRBV10-3 and TRBJ2-5; D gene ambiguous. CDR3 length: 14 residues. Germline lookup yields CDR1 ENHRY and CDR2 SYGVKD. Trimming stripped 3 bases from V and 6 bases from J, with 14 bases between. This CDR3 reads CAISDPRSAQTQYF. CDR3 coding DNA: TGTGCCATCAGTGACCCCCGGAGCGCACAGACCCAGTACTTC.

This chain links TRBV7-6 with TRBJ2-5; the match to TRBD1 covers 7 bases. The CDR3 contains 14 residues. The junction had 8 bases not matched to a gene; V was cut back by 5 bases and J by 5 bases. Germline V CDR1 and CDR2: SGHVS, FNYEAQ. The CDR3 DNA follows: TGTGCCAGCAGCCCCACAGGGGTTGGGGAGACCCAGTACTTC. This codes for CASSPTGVGETQYF.